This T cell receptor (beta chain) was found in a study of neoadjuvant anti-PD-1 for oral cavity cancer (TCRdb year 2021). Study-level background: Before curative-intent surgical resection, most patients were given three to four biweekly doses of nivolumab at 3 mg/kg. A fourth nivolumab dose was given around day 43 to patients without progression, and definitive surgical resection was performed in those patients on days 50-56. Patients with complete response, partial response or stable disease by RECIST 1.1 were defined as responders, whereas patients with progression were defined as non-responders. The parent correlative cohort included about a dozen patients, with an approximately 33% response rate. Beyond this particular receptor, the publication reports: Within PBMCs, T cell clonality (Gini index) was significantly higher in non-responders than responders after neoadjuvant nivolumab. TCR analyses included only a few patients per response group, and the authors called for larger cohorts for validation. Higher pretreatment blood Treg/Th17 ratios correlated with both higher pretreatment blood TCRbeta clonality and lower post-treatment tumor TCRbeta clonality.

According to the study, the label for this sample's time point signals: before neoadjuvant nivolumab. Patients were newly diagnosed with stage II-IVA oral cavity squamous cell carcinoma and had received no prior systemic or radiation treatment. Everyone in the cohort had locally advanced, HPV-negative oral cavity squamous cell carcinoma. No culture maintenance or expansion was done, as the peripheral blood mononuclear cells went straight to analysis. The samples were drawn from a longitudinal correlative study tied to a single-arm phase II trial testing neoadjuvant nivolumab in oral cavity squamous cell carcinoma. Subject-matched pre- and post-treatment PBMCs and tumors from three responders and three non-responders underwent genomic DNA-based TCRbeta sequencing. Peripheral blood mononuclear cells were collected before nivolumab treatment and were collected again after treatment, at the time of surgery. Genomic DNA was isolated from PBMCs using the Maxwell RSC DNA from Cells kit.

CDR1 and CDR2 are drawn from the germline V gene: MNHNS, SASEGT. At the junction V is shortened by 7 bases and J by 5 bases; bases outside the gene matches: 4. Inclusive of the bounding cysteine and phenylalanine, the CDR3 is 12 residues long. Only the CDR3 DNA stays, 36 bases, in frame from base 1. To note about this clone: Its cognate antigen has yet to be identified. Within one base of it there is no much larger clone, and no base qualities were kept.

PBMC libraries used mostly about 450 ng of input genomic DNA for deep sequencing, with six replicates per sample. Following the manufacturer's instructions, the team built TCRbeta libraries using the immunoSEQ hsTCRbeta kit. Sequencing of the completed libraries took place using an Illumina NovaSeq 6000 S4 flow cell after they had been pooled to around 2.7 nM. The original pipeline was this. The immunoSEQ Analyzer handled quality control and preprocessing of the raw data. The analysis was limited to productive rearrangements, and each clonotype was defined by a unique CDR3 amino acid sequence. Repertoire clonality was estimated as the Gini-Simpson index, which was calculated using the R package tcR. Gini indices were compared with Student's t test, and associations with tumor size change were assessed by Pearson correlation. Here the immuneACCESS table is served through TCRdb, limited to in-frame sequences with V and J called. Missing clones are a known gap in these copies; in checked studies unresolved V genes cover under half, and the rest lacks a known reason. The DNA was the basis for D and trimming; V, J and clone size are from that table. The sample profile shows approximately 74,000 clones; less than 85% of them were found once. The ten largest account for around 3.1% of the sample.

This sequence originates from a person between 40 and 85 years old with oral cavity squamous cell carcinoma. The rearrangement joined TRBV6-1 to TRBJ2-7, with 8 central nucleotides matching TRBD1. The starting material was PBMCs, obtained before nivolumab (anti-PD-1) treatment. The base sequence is TGTGCCAGCACGGACAGGGAAAACGAGCAGTACTTC. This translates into CASTDRENEQYF.